This is a list of T cell receptor beta chains from one sample in a study of blood T cell repertoires in COVID-19. TCRdb keeps only in-frame clones here, not all; method: immunoSEQ multiplex PCR. The table lists about 200,000 clones, around four fifths of them singletons, with roughly 0.91% in the top ten. The material sequenced was peripheral blood. The source of these receptors is a man between 60 and 70 years old with COVID-19, enrolled during active disease. CDR3s include the opening cysteine and the closing phenylalanine or tryptophan. The D gene is left open where the match is weak. Size is omitted from some rows. Given values are once, few, many or a class for expanded clones.

j_gene: TRBJ2-7; v_gene: TRBV5-1; d_gene: TRBD2; abundance: .; CDR3aa: CASSLQRTSGSYEQYF; CDR3nt: TGCGCCAGCAGCTTACAGAGGACTAGCGGGAGCTACGAGCAGTACTTC
j_gene: TRBJ2-6; v_gene: TRBV23-1; d_gene: .; abundance: .; CDR3aa: CASSQSWPRAADPGANVLTF; CDR3nt: TGCGCCAGCAGTCAATCATGGCCGCGGGCGGCAGACCCTGGGGCCAACGTCCTGACTTTC
j_gene: TRBJ2-5; v_gene: TRBV7-2; d_gene: .; abundance: .; CDR3aa: CASSPSETQYF; CDR3nt: TGTGCCAGCAGCCCCTCAGAGACCCAGTACTTC
j_gene: TRBJ1-6; v_gene: TRBV5-4; d_gene: .; abundance: .; CDR3aa: CASSRLESSYNSPLHF; CDR3nt: TGTGCCAGCAGCCGCCTAGAGAGCTCCTATAATTCACCCCTCCACTTT
j_gene: TRBJ2-7; v_gene: TRBV5-1; d_gene: TRBD1; abundance: .; CDR3aa: CASSPRQGGEQYF; CDR3nt: TGCGCCAGCAGCCCTAGACAGGGGGGGGAGCAGTACTTC
j_gene: TRBJ2-3; v_gene: TRBV27; d_gene: TRBD2; abundance: .; CDR3aa: CASSSLWREQDTQYF; CDR3nt: TGTGCCAGCAGTTCACTATGGCGGGAGCAAGATACGCAGTATTTT
j_gene: TRBJ2-1; v_gene: TRBV5-6; d_gene: .; abundance: .; CDR3aa: CASSLSGGAWNEQFF; CDR3nt: TGTGCCAGCAGCTTGTCTGGGGGCGCTTGGAATGAGCAGTTCTTC
j_gene: TRBJ1-2; v_gene: TRBV7-9; d_gene: .; abundance: .; CDR3aa: CASSLGQRGTVYGYTF; CDR3nt: TGTGCCAGCAGCTTAGGGCAGAGGGGGACGGTCTATGGCTACACCTTC
j_gene: TRBJ1-5; v_gene: TRBV27; d_gene: TRBD1; abundance: .; CDR3aa: CASSLSRDSRPVQPQHF; CDR3nt: TGTGCCAGCAGTTTATCGAGGGACAGTCGACCCGTCCAGCCCCAGCATTTT
j_gene: TRBJ2-3; v_gene: TRBV12-5; d_gene: .; abundance: .; CDR3aa: CASSRLTDTQYF; CDR3nt: TGTGCTAGTAGCAGGCTCACAGATACGCAGTATTTT
j_gene: TRBJ1-2; v_gene: TRBV27; d_gene: .; abundance: .; CDR3aa: CASSSRDTLYGYTF; CDR3nt: TGTGCCAGCAGTTCCCGGGACACACTATATGGCTACACCTTC
j_gene: TRBJ2-3; v_gene: TRBV27; d_gene: TRBD2; abundance: .; CDR3aa: CASSPSYLAGGGTQYF; CDR3nt: TGTGCCAGCAGCCCCAGTTACCTAGCGGGAGGGGGTACGCAGTATTTT
j_gene: TRBJ1-6; v_gene: TRBV19; d_gene: TRBD1; abundance: .; CDR3aa: CASSYRTGTNSPLHF; CDR3nt: TGTGCCAGTAGTTATCGGACAGGGACGAACTCACCCCTCCACTTT
j_gene: TRBJ2-7; v_gene: TRBV15; d_gene: .; abundance: .; CDR3aa: CATSSYRSYEQYF; CDR3nt: TGTGCCACCAGCAGCTACAGGAGCTACGAGCAGTACTTC
j_gene: TRBJ2-2; v_gene: TRBV11-2; d_gene: TRBD2; abundance: once; CDR3aa: CASSFTSGKYTGELFF; CDR3nt: TGTGCCAGCAGCTTCACTAGCGGAAAATACACCGGGGAGCTGTTTTTT
j_gene: TRBJ2-3; v_gene: TRBV5-1; d_gene: .; abundance: .; CDR3aa: CASSLGGLDVDTQYF; CDR3nt: TGCGCCAGCAGCTTGGGGGGGCTTGACGTGGATACGCAGTATTTT
j_gene: TRBJ1-3; v_gene: TRBV3-1/TRBV3-2; d_gene: .; abundance: .; CDR3aa: CASSQGQNTIYF; CDR3nt: TGTGCCAGCAGCCAAGGTCAAAACACCATATATTTT
j_gene: TRBJ1-2; v_gene: TRBV19; d_gene: TRBD1; abundance: few; CDR3aa: CASRGTGDNYGYTF; CDR3nt: TGTGCCAGTAGAGGGACAGGAGATAACTATGGCTACACCTTC
j_gene: TRBJ2-7; v_gene: TRBV2; d_gene: .; abundance: .; CDR3aa: CASSVRDSYEQYF; CDR3nt: TGTGCCAGCAGTGTGCGGGACTCCTACGAGCAGTACTTC
j_gene: TRBJ1-6; v_gene: TRBV5-1; d_gene: TRBD1; abundance: .; CDR3aa: CASSLGQGSGSPLHF; CDR3nt: TGCGCCAGCAGCTTGGGACAGGGGTCAGGTTCACCCCTCCACTTT
j_gene: TRBJ2-1; v_gene: TRBV11-3; d_gene: TRBD2; abundance: .; CDR3aa: CASSRGGSYNEQFF; CDR3nt: TGTGCCAGCAGCCGCGGGGGCTCCTACAATGAGCAGTTCTTC
j_gene: TRBJ1-1; v_gene: TRBV27; d_gene: TRBD1; abundance: few; CDR3aa: CASKVGQGDTEAFF; CDR3nt: TGTGCCAGCAAGGTGGGACAGGGAGACACTGAAGCTTTCTTT
j_gene: TRBJ2-7; v_gene: TRBV5-1; d_gene: TRBD2; abundance: few; CDR3aa: CASSGLAAGGSYEQYF; CDR3nt: TGCGCCAGCAGTGGACTAGCGGCCGGGGGCTCCTACGAGCAGTACTTC
j_gene: TRBJ2-7; v_gene: TRBV6-5; d_gene: TRBD2; abundance: .; CDR3aa: CASTGPSGRNYEQYF; CDR3nt: TGTGCCAGCACGGGGCCTAGCGGGAGAAACTACGAGCAGTACTTC
j_gene: TRBJ2-6; v_gene: TRBV7-7; d_gene: TRBD2; abundance: .; CDR3aa: CASSLGGAGANVLTF; CDR3nt: TGTGCCAGCAGCCTCGGGGGGGCAGGGGCCAACGTCCTGACTTTC
j_gene: TRBJ1-2; v_gene: TRBV19; d_gene: .; abundance: few; CDR3aa: CASSISQAYYGYTF; CDR3nt: TGTGCCAGTAGTATCTCCCAGGCCTACTATGGCTACACCTTC
j_gene: TRBJ1-4; v_gene: TRBV12-5; d_gene: .; abundance: .; CDR3aa: CASGFLGAGKGKTVF; CDR3nt: TGTGCTAGTGGTTTTTTGGGGGCCGGGAAGGGAAAAACTGTTTTT
j_gene: TRBJ1-2; v_gene: TRBV9; d_gene: TRBD1; abundance: .; CDR3aa: CASSVSGTGFDPARF; CDR3nt: TGTGCCAGCAGCGTTTCCGGGACAGGGTTTGACCCGGCTAGGTTC
j_gene: TRBJ1-1; v_gene: TRBV6-5; d_gene: .; abundance: .; CDR3aa: CASSSPGTAFF; CDR3nt: TGTGCCAGCAGTTCCCCAGGTACAGCTTTCTTT
j_gene: TRBJ2-3; v_gene: TRBV5-1; d_gene: TRBD1; abundance: .; CDR3aa: CASSLDRGRDTQYF; CDR3nt: TGCGCCAGCAGCTTGGACAGGGGCCGAGATACGCAGTATTTT
j_gene: TRBJ2-3; v_gene: TRBV29-1; d_gene: .; abundance: once; CDR3aa: CSVVPFTSTDTQYF; CDR3nt: TGCAGCGTTGTACCTTTTACTAGCACAGATACGCAGTATTTT
j_gene: TRBJ1-1; v_gene: TRBV19; d_gene: .; abundance: .; CDR3aa: CASRFGRDTEAFF; CDR3nt: TGTGCCAGTAGGTTTGGGAGGGACACTGAAGCTTTCTTT
j_gene: TRBJ2-5; v_gene: TRBV28; d_gene: TRBD1; abundance: .; CDR3aa: CASSLDREEGETQYF; CDR3nt: TGTGCCAGCAGTTTGGACAGGGAGGAAGGAGAGACCCAGTACTTC
j_gene: TRBJ1-6; v_gene: TRBV27; d_gene: TRBD1; abundance: .; CDR3aa: CASSLGTGVNSPLHF; CDR3nt: TGTGCCAGCAGTTTAGGGACAGGGGTTAATTCACCCCTCCACTTT
j_gene: TRBJ1-2; v_gene: TRBV4-2; d_gene: .; abundance: once; CDR3aa: CASSQGSRDYGYTF; CDR3nt: TGTGCCAGCAGCCAAGGTTCCAGGGACTATGGCTACACCTTC